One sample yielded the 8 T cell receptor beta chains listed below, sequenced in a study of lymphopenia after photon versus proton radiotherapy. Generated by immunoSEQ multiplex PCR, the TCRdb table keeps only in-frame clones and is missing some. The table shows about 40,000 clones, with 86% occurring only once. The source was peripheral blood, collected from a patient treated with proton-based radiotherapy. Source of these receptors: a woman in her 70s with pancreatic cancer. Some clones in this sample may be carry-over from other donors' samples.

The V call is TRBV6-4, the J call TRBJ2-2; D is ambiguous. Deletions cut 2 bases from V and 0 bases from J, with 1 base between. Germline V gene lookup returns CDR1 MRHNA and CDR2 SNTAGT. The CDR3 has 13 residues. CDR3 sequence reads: CASSDPNTGELFF. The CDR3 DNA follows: TGTGCCAGCAGTGACCCGAACACCGGGGAGCTGTTTTTT.

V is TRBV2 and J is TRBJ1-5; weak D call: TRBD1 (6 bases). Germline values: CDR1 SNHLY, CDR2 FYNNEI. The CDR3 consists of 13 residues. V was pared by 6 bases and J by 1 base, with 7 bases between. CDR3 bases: TGTGCCAGCAGAGGGACAAGCAATCAGCCCCAGCATTTT. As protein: CASRGTSNQPQHF.

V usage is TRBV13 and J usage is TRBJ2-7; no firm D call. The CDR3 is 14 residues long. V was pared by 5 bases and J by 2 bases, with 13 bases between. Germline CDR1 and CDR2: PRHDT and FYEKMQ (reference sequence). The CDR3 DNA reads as TGTGCCAGCAGCCCGAGACCGGAACCCTACGAGCAGTACTTC. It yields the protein CASSPRPEPYEQYF.

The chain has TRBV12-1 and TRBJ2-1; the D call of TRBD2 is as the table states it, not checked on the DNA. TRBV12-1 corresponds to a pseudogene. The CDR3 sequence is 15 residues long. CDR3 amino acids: CASTKLAGGYNEQFF. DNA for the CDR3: TGTGCCAGCACCAAACTAGCGGGAGGTTATAATGAGCAGTTCTTC.

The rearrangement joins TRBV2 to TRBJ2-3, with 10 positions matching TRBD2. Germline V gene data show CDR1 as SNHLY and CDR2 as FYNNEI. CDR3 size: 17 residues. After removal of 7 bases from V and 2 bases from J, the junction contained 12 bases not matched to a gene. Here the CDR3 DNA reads TGTGCCAGCAACCCCTTCCTTCTAGCGGGAGACACAGATACGCAGTATTTT. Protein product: CASNPFLLAGDTDTQYF.

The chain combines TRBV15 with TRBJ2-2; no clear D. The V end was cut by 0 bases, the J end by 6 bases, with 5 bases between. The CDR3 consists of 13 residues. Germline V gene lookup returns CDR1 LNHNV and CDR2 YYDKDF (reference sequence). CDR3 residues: CATSREVSGELFF. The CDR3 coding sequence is TGTGCCACCAGCAGAGAAGTGTCCGGGGAGCTGTTTTTT. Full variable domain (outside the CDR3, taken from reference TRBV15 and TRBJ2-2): DAMVIQNPRYQVTQFGKPVTLSCSQTLNHNVMYWYQQKSSQAPKLLFHYYDKDFNNEADTPDNFQSRRPNTSFCFLDIRSPGLGDTAMYLCATSREVSGELFFGEGSRLTVL.

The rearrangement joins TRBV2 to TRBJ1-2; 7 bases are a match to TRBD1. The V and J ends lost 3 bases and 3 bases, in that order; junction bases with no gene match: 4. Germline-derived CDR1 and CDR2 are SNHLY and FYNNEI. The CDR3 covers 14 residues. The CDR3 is CASSDGRGDYGYTF. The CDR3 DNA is TGTGCCAGCAGTGACGGCAGGGGGGACTATGGCTACACCTTC. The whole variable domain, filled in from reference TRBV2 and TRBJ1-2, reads EPEVTQTPSHQVTQMGQEVILRCVPISNHLYFYWYRQILGQKVEFLVSFYNNEISEKSEIFDDQFSVERPDGSNFTLKIRSTKLEDSAMYFCASSDGRGDYGYTFGSGTRLTVV.

In nucleotides, the CDR3 is TGCGCCAGCAGCCTCGTGACAGGGATAACTGAAGCTTTCTTT. It specifies CASSLVTGITEAFF. The V and J genes are TRBV5-1 and TRBJ1-1; 7 nucleotides match TRBD1. The CDR3 length is 14 residues. The germline V gene has CDR1 SGHRS and CDR2 YFSETQ. J gave up 5 bases and V 4 bases, and 8 bases lay outside the gene matches.